This T cell receptor (beta chain) was captured by sequencing in a study of PD-1 blockade in classical Hodgkin lymphoma. Study-wide results and caveats: Baseline diversity was lower in partial responders and progressors than complete responders.

The assay was immunoSEQ multiplex PCR, and TCRdb's table has in-frame clones only and misses some. The data hold approximately 160,000 clones, with around four fifths observed a single time. As concerns this clone: Its antigen remains unknown.

The CDR3 runs to 16 residues. The germline CDR1 and CDR2 sequences are SEHNR and FQNEAQ (reference sequence). Trimming shortened V by 5 bases and J by 7 bases, and 21 bases separated the two germline ends. Every patient had relapsed following autologous stem cell transplantation, and cohorts differed in brentuximab vedotin exposure. Complete response, partial response or progressive disease constituted the best response categories observed. This chain links TRBV7-9 with TRBJ1-5; D is possibly TRBD1 (5 bases). The sample was peripheral blood mononuclear cells (PBMCs), taken before the second cycle of nivolumab. The receptor was derived from a human donor with classical Hodgkin lymphoma. The CDR3 region is CASSGPGPPRRQPQHF. CDR3 coding DNA: TGTGCCAGCAGCGGACCGGGACCCCCCCGGCGGCAGCCCCAGCATTTT.